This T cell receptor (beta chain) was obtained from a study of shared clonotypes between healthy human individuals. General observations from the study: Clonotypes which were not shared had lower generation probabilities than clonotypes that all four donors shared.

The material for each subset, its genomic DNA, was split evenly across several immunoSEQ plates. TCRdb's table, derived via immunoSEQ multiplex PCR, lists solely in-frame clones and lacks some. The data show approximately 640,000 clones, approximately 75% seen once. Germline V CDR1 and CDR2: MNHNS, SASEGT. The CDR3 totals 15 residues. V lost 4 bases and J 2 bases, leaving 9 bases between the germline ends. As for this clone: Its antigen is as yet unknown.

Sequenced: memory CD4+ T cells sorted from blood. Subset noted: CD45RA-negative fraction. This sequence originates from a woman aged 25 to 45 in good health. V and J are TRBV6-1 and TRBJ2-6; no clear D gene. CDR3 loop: CASSAEPPGANVLTF. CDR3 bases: TGTGCCAGCAGTGCAGAGCCCCCTGGGGCCAACGTCCTGACTTTC.